This T cell receptor beta chain is from a study of response to subunit inactivated influenza vaccine. Findings and caveats of the study: Authors suggested that a seasonal influenza vaccination recruits few new T cells each time.

TCRdb used MiXCR to reprocess the RT-PCR reads, holding one entry per CDR3 protein. The table lists 500,000 to 550,000 distinct CDR3 sequences, less than 7.5% of them singletons. V was pared by 0 bases and J by 3 bases, with 11 bases between. The CDR3 totals 15 residues. From germline, CDR1 is MNHEY and CDR2 SVGEGT. This clonotype was observed a handful of times. Its matching antigen is unknown. The source is a man between 50 and 69 years old who received an inactivated influenza vaccine. The chain couples TRBV6-2 or TRBV6-3 to TRBJ1-1; D not resolved. This specimen was PBMCs from blood, taken approximately 25 months after vaccination. The CDR3 coding sequence is TGTGCCAGCAGTTACTCTCCGGGGAGAGACACTGAAGCTTTCTTT. Its translation is CASSYSPGRDTEAFF.